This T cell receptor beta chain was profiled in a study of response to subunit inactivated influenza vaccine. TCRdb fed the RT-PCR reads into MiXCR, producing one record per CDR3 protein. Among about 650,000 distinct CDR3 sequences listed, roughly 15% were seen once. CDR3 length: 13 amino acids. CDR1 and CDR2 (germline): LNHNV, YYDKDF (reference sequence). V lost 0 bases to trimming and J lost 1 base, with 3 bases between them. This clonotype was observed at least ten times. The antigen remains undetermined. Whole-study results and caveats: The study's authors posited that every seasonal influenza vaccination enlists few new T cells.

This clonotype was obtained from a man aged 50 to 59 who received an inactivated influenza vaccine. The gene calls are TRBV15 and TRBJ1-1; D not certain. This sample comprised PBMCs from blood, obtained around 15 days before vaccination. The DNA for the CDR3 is TGTGCCACCAGCAGAGATCAGAACACTGAAGCTTTCTTT. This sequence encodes CATSRDQNTEAFF.